The clone carrying this TCR beta chain has just a few counts. What it binds is unknown. UMIs were added to TCR cDNA along with a universal primer site when it was made by 5'RACE template switching. TCRdb re-derived calls from the 5' RACE reads in MiXCR, one entry per CDR3 protein. Found here are around 300,000 distinct CDR3 sequences, roughly 4.3% of them singletons; the top ten hold just under 20%. The germline V gene has CDR1 SGHRS and CDR2 YFSETQ. The V gene lost 0 bases and the J gene lost 0 bases, with 10 bases spanning the gap. This CDR3 comprises 16 residues. This sample was taken from a study of T cells after yellow fever vaccination. The overall study: SMART-Seq v4 Ultra Low Input handled preparation of low-cell-number fractions. Notes on the study in general: Primary-vaccination clones mostly resurfaced post-booster (approximately 96% CD4, about 87% CD8). The appearance of a small share of clonotypes in both CD4 and CD8 compartments was observed.

The specimen was PBMCs, collected 15 days after the yellow fever booster vaccination. This clonotype was obtained from a man younger than 35 who received the YFV17D yellow fever vaccine. This chain connects TRBV5-1 to TRBJ1-3; D is uncertain. The CDR3 DNA follows: TGCGCCAGCAGCTTGGGGGCTGACTTCTCTGGAAACACCATATATTTT. This encodes CASSLGADFSGNTIYF. The variable domain in full, with the rest retrieved from reference TRBV5-1 and TRBJ1-3, is KAGVTQTPRYLIKTRGQQVTLSCSPISGHRSVSWYQQTPGQGLQFLFEYFSETQRNKGNFPGRFSGRQFSNSRSEMNVSTLELGDSALYLCASSLGADFSGNTIYFGEGSWLTVV.